Below are 14 T cell receptor beta chains sequenced from a single sample in a study of blood T cells in healthy people across ages. A second PCR of about 6 to 11 cycles used a sample-barcoded 5' primer and a J-beta primer mix. Each CDR3 protein is one row after TCRdb ran MiXCR on the 5' RACE reads. The sample holds around 620,000 distinct CDR3 sequences; 25% to 30% are singletons and the top ten take under 20%. Sequencing used blood. Receptors originate from a woman between 70 and 85 years old in good health.

This clonotype came up many times. The genes are TRBV5-1 and TRBJ2-1; the match to TRBD2 covers 8 bases. Per germline, CDR1 SGHRS and CDR2 YFSETQ. J gave up 3 bases and V 1 base, and 3 bases lay outside the gene matches. This CDR3 has 15 amino acids. CDR3 nucleotide sequence: TGCGCCAGCAGCTTGATGAGCGGGAGCTACAATGAGCAGTTCTTC. It codes for CASSLMSGSYNEQFF.

V gene TRBV6-6 combines with J gene TRBJ1-3; 7 positions agree with TRBD1. CDR1 and CDR2 from the germline V gene are MNHNY and SVGAGI (reference sequence). After removal of 8 bases from V and 0 bases from J, the junction contained 7 bases not matched to a gene. The CDR3 has 15 residues. CDR3 sequence: CASRPGQISGNTIYF. The CDR3 DNA reads TGTGCCAGCCGACCGGGACAGATCTCTGGAAACACCATATATTTT.

The chain employs TRBV20-1 and TRBJ1-4, with D possibly being TRBD1 (5 bases). Trimming cost V 6 bases and J 7 bases, with 12 bases left between them. Per the germline V gene, CDR1 is DFQATT and CDR2 is SNEGSKA (reference sequence). The CDR3 covers 12 residues. The CDR3 nucleotides are TGCAGTGCCCGCCGACAGAGTGAAAAACTGTTTTTT. Protein product: CSARRQSEKLFF.

V gene TRBV7-2 combines with J gene TRBJ1-1; 7 bases are a match to TRBD1. The CDR3 covers 14 residues. V shed 5 bases and J 7 bases; nucleotides not matched to a gene: 10. Germline CDR1 and CDR2: SGHTA and FQGNSA. This chain's CDR3 is CASSILTGVVEAFF. CDR3 DNA sequence: TGTGCCAGCAGCATACTCACAGGGGTCGTTGAAGCTTTCTTT.

V and J are TRBV11-2 and TRBJ1-4; weak D call: TRBD1 (5 bases). From germline, CDR1 is SGHAT and CDR2 FQNNGV. This CDR3 spans 20 amino acids. Trimming took off 1 base at V and 3 bases at J, with 24 bases between the two ends. This CDR3 reads CASSLGPQGATFTSNEKLFF. In DNA, the CDR3 is TGTGCCAGCAGCTTAGGCCCCCAGGGCGCTACTTTTACTTCTAATGAAAAACTGTTTTTT.

This chain connects TRBV29-1 to TRBJ2-5; 7 bases align to TRBD2. The V gene end was trimmed by 4 bases and the J gene end by 5 bases; junction bases not matched to a gene: 7. The V gene's germline CDR1 is SQVTM and CDR2 ANQGSEA. The CDR3 runs 13 residues. CDR3 coding DNA: TGCAGCGTTGGGGGGGGGGTGCGGGAGACCCAGTACTTC. Protein product: CSVGGGVRETQYF.

V usage is TRBV6-5 and J usage is TRBJ1-3; a possible D gene is TRBD1 (6 bases). V lost 4 bases and J 2 bases, leaving 15 bases between the germline ends. The germline CDR1 and CDR2 sequences are MNHEY and SVGAGI. The CDR3 has 16 residues. This CDR3 reads CASSWDGQQTGNTIYF. The CDR3, as DNA: TGTGCCAGCAGTTGGGATGGACAGCAAACTGGAAACACCATATATTTT.

The chain uses TRBV24-1 and TRBJ2-2; tentative D call: TRBD1 (7 bases). CDR1 is KGHDR and CDR2 is SFDVKD in the germline V gene. CDR3 size: 14 residues. V lost 8 bases, J lost 4 bases, and 13 bases lay in between. The CDR3 nucleotides read TGTGCCACCAACCAGGGGGGTAGCACCGGGGAGCTGTTTTTT. Its protein product is CATNQGGSTGELFF.

This clonotype was picked up a small number of times. The gene calls are TRBV9 and TRBJ1-6, with 7 bases matching TRBD1. Germline V gene lookup returns CDR1 SGDLS and CDR2 YYNGEE. V shed 3 bases and J 9 bases; nucleotides not matched to a gene: 6. This CDR3 has 14 residues. The CDR3 DNA reads as TGTGCCAGCAGCGCTGGACAGGCCTTTTCACCCCTCCACTTT. This codes for CASSAGQAFSPLHF.

V and J are TRBV7-9 and TRBJ1-1; TRBD1 agrees at 7 bases. V dropped 5 bases and J dropped 1; count of bases not matched to a gene: 4. CDR3 size: 14 residues. The germline V gene encodes CDR1 SEHNR and CDR2 FQNEAQ (reference sequence). This CDR3 reads CASSEGQSNTEAFF. CDR3 DNA sequence: TGTGCCAGCAGCGAGGGACAGTCGAACACTGAAGCTTTCTTT. The full variable domain, completed using reference TRBV7-9 and TRBJ1-1, is DTGVSQNPRHKITKRGQNVTFRCDPISEHNRLYWYRQTLGQGPEFLTYFQNEAQLEKSRLLSDRFSAERPKGSFSTLEIQRTEQGDSAMYLCASSEGQSNTEAFFGQGTRLTVV.

V gene TRBV10-3 combines with J gene TRBJ2-5; D remains unclear. The CDR3 extends over 13 amino acids. Germline V lookup: CDR1 ENHRY, CDR2 SYGVKD. V shed 7 bases and J shed 4 bases, with 13 bases lying between them. CDR3 sequence reads: CAITRDPSETQYF. In nucleotides, the CDR3 is TGTGCCATCACCCGTGACCCCTCAGAGACCCAGTACTTC.

The chain employs TRBV20-1 and TRBJ2-1; 9 bases align to TRBD2. There are 13 residues in the CDR3. The V and J ends lost 6 bases and 2 bases, in that order; junction bases with no gene match: 2. Germline V gene sequence: CDR1 DFQATT, CDR2 SNEGSKA (reference sequence). The CDR3, as DNA: TGCAGTGCAGGGACTAGCCCCTACAATGAGCAGTTCTTC. Translated, it gives CSAGTSPYNEQFF.

This clonotype was seen more than once but under ten times. This chain joins TRBV9 and TRBJ1-2; D is uncertain. V gave up 0 bases and J gave up 7 bases, with 10 bases separating them. The CDR3 runs 13 residues. Looked up from germline, CDR1 is SGDLS and CDR2 is YYNGEE. CDR3 sequence (DNA): TGTGCCAGCAGCGTAGCTGGAGGCCTTGGCTACACCTTC. The encoded protein is CASSVAGGLGYTF.

The table lists this clonotype with a few counts. The CDR3 DNA reads TGTGCCAGCAGCTTTGCTACGGGGTTTGGAAACACCATATATTTT. Protein: CASSFATGFGNTIYF. The rearrangement links TRBV7-2 to TRBJ1-3; D unresolved. Germline CDR1 SGHTA, CDR2 FQGNSA. This CDR3 is built from 15 residues. V was cut by 3 bases and J by 3 bases, with 12 bases left in between.